This section outlines one T cell receptor (beta chain) sequence together with its context. Data came from immunoSEQ multiplex PCR; TCRdb stores just in-frame clones and leaves some out. The data show about 88,000 clones, around 90% seen once. This CDR3 spans 13 amino acids. Germline V gene lookup returns CDR1 MNHEY and CDR2 SMNVEV (reference sequence). The germline V and J ends were trimmed by 2 bases and 10 bases, with 9 bases remaining between them. This sample stems from a study of T cells after somatic rescue of genetic block. V and J are TRBV27 and TRBJ1-6; D is undetermined. The sequenced sample consisted of peripheral blood mononuclear cells (PBMCs). This receptor was obtained from a woman aged 18-30 years. Written as DNA, the CDR3 is TGTGCCAGCAGTTTAATGGGTGGGTCACCCCTCCACTTT. Its translation: CASSLMGGSPLHF.